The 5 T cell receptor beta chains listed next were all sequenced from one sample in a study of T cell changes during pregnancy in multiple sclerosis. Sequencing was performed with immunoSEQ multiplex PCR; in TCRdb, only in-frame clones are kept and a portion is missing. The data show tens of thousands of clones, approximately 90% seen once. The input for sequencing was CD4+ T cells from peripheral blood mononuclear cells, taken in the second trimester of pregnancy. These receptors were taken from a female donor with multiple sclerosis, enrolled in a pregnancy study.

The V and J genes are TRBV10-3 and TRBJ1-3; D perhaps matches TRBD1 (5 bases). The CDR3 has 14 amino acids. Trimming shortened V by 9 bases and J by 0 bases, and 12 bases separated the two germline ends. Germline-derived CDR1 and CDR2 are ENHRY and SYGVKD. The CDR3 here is CAISTEGSGNTIYF. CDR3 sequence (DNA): TGTGCCATTTCGACAGAAGGCTCTGGAAACACCATATATTTT.

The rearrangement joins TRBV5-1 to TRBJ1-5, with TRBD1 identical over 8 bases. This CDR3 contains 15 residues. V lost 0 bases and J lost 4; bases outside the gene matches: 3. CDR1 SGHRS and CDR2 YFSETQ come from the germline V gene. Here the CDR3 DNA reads TGCGCCAGCAGCTTGGGAGGGACAGGAAATCAGCCCCAGCATTTT. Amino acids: CASSLGGTGNQPQHF. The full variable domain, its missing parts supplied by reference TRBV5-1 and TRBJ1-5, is KAGVTQTPRYLIKTRGQQVTLSCSPISGHRSVSWYQQTPGQGLQFLFEYFSETQRNKGNFPGRFSGRQFSNSRSEMNVSTLELGDSALYLCASSLGGTGNQPQHFGDGTRLSIL.

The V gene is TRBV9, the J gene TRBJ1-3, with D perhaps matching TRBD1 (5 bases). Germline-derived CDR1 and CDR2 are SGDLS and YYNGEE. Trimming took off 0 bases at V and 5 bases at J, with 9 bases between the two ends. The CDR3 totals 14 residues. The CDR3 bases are TGTGCCAGCAGCGTAGATGCAGGGCGAAACACCATATATTTT. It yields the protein CASSVDAGRNTIYF.

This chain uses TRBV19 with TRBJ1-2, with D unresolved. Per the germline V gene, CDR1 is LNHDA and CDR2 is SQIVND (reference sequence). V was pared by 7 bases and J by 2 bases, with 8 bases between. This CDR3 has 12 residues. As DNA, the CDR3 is TGTGCCAGTATGGCAGGCAACTATGGCTACACCTTC. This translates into CASMAGNYGYTF.

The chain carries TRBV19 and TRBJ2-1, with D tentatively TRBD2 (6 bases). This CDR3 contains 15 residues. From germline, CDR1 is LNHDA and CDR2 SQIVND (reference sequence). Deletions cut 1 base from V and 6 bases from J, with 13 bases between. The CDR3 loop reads CASSIATGGSNEQFF. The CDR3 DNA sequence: TGTGCCAGTAGTATAGCAACAGGAGGGAGCAATGAGCAGTTCTTC. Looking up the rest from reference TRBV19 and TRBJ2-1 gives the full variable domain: DGGITQSPKYLFRKEGQNVTLSCEQNLNHDAMYWYRQDPGQGLRLIYYSQIVNDFQKGDIAEGYSVSREKKESFPLTVTSAQKNPTAFYLCASSIATGGSNEQFFGPGTRLTVL.